The clone carrying this T cell receptor (beta chain) has only a few counts. The sample belongs to a study of blood T cells in healthy people across ages. It was with a sample-barcoded 5' primer and a J-beta primer mix that a second PCR of about 7 to 12 cycles was run. All cDNA molecules were each tagged by a template-switch adaptor with 12 random nucleotides. TCRdb re-analysed the 5' RACE reads in MiXCR, keeping a single row per CDR3 protein. The table includes over 700,000 distinct CDR3 sequences, around 25% detected once. After removal of 7 bases from V and 1 base from J, the junction contained 10 bases not matched to a gene. Germline CDR1 MDHEN, CDR2 SYDVKM. This CDR3 contains 15 residues. This sample also belongs to another study, concerning T cells of mothers and their children.

The rearrangement joins TRBV28 to TRBJ2-7; 7 positions agree with TRBD1. Sequences were obtained from blood. The clonotype originates from a boy aged 5 to 17 in good health. In nucleotides, the CDR3 is TGTGCCAGCACCTTACACAGGGGATGGTCCTACGAGCAGTACTTC. Protein sequence: CASTLHRGWSYEQYF.